The present entry profiles one T cell receptor beta chain with its context. Sequenced by immunoSEQ multiplex PCR; TCRdb stores in-frame clones only, minus some. The sample has approximately 240,000 clones, approximately 81% seen once. The data stem from a study of blood T cell repertoires in COVID-19. The germline V gene encodes CDR1 SGHTA and CDR2 FQGNSA. V was pared by 1 base and J by 5 bases, with 11 bases between. This CDR3 region has 14 residues. The material sequenced was peripheral blood. This TCR derives from a woman aged 80 or over with active or convalescent COVID-19. The genes are TRBV7-2 and TRBJ1-2; D unresolved. CDR3 in amino acids: CASSLGHPQYGYTF. As DNA, the CDR3 is TGTGCCAGCAGCTTAGGCCATCCCCAGTATGGCTACACCTTC.